This T cell receptor (beta chain) was observed in a study of beta chain features in type 1 diabetes. General study points: Sequencing used cDNA, and cells with high TCR expression could therefore be over-represented. The analysis here could not establish whether HLA type shapes TCRB rearrangement.

Expressed TCRB transcripts got sequenced, as all isolated RNA was reverse transcribed. The table came from immunoSEQ multiplex PCR; TCRdb's copy has only in-frame clones and leaves some out. In the table there are 350,000 to 450,000 clones, around 14% of which are singletons. In regard to this clone: Antigen specificity is unknown.

CDR1 is SGHTA, CDR2 FQGNSA, per germline. V dropped 1 base and J dropped 4 bases, with 14 bases sitting between them. The CDR3 length is 16 residues. Sample: naive CD4+ T cells from blood. The origin of this receptor is a young man in good health. The rearrangement links TRBV7-2 to TRBJ2-1; TRBD2 is a possible D gene (5 bases). CDR3 amino acids: CASSLVGLAEYNEQFF. Written as DNA, the CDR3 is TGTGCCAGCAGCTTAGTGGGTCTAGCAGAATACAATGAGCAGTTCTTC.